This section outlines one T cell receptor (beta chain) sequence together with its context. Its cognate antigen has yet to be identified. Base-call qualities are not available, and no considerably larger clone is one nucleotide away. This specimen belongs to a study of technical replicates of blood from several donors (dated 2017 in TCRdb). Libraries were constructed by the immunoSEQ multiplex PCR assay. Not all clones reach the TCRdb copy of this immuneACCESS table, which keeps in-frame sequences only. Checked studies attribute under half of the gap to unresolved V genes and leave the rest unexplained. The sample records approximately 87,000 clones, 90% to 95% of which are singletons. Around 0.26% of the sample is held by the ten biggest clonotypes. The junction shows trimming of 2 bases on V and 0 bases on J, and the gene matches do not reach 7 bases of it. The CDR3, from cysteine to phenylalanine, totals 18 residues. Kept here is only the CDR3 DNA, which spans 54 bases and is read in frame from base 1. From the germline V gene (reference sequence), CDR1 is LNHDA and CDR2 is SQIVND.

The sequenced sample consisted of T cells isolated from PBMCs. The rearrangement joined TRBV19 to TRBJ1-5, with TRBD1 matching 10 junction bases. This receptor was obtained from a human donor in good health. In nucleotide form, the sequence is TGTGCCAGTAGTATACTGACAGGGGGCGGATATAGCAATCAGCCCCAGCATTTT. This encodes CASSILTGGGYSNQPQHF.